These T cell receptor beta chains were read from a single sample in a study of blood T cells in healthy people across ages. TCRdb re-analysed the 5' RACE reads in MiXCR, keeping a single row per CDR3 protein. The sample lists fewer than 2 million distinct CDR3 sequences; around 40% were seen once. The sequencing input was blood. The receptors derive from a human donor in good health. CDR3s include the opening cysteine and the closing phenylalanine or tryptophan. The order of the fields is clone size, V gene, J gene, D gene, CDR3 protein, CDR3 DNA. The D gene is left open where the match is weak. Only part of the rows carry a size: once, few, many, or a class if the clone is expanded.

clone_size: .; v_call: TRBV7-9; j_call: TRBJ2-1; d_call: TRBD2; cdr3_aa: CASSFNGHTRAGVSNEQFF; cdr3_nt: TGTGCCAGCAGCTTTAATGGCCATACTCGAGCGGGGGTTAGCAATGAGCAGTTCTTC
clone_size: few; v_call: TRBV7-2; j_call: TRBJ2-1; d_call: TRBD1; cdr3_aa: CASSLAGQGLYNEQFF; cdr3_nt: TGTGCCAGCAGCTTAGCAGGACAGGGACTCTACAATGAGCAGTTCTTC
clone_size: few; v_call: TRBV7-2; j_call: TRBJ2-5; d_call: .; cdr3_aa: CASSKSPAQETQYF; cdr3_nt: TGTGCCAGCAGCAAAAGTCCAGCCCAAGAGACCCAGTACTTC
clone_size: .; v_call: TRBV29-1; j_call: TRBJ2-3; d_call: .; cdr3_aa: CSVGYSTDTQYF; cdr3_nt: TGCAGCGTTGGGTACAGCACAGATACGCAGTATTTT
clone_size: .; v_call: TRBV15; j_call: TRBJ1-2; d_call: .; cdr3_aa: CATSRGQDYGYTF; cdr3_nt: TGTGCCACCAGCAGAGGACAGGACTATGGCTACACCTTC
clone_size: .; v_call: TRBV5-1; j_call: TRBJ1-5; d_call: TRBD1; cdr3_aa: CASSLQGTGQPQHF; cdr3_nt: TGCGCCAGCAGCCTACAGGGGACGGGTCAGCCCCAGCATTTT
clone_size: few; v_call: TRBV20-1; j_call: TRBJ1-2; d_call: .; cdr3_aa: CSARVEGGYGYTF; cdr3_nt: TGCAGTGCCAGAGTAGAAGGAGGGTATGGCTACACCTTC
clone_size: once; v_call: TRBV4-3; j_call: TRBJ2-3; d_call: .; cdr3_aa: CASSQELTIDTQYF; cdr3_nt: TGCGCCAGCAGCCAAGAGTTAACTATAGATACGCAGTATTTT
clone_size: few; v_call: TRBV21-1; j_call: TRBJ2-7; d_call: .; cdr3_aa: CASSEKRDRSYEQYF; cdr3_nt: TGTGCCAGCAGCGAAAAAAGGGACAGGAGTTACGAGCAGTACTTC
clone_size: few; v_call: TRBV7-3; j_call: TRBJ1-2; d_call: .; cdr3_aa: CASSLRIGQSDDYTF; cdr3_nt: TGTGCCAGCAGCTTAAGAATCGGGCAGTCGGATGACTACACCTTC
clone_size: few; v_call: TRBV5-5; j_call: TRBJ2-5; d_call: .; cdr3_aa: CASSLGVRPIGLETQYF; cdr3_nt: TGTGCCAGCAGCTTGGGAGTTAGACCTATAGGTTTGGAGACCCAGTACTTC
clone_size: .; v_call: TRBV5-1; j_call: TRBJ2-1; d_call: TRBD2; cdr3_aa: CASSPEGLAYNEQFF; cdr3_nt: TGCGCCAGCAGCCCCGAGGGACTAGCGTACAATGAGCAGTTCTTC
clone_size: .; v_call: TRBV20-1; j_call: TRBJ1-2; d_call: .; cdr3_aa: CSARDSVVLWYTF; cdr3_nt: TGCAGTGCTAGAGATTCGGTTGTTTTGTGGTACACCTTC
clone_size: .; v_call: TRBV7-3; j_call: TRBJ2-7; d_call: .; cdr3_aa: CASSSSNGPSYEQYF; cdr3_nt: TGTGCCAGCAGCTCCAGCAACGGACCTTCCTACGAGCAGTACTTC
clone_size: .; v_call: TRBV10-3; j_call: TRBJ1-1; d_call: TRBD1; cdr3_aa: CATGGRGRTAEAFF; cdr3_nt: TGTGCCACCGGGGGGAGGGGGCGGACGGCTGAAGCTTTCTTT
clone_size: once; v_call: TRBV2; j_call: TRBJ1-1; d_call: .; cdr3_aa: CASSDPVSEAFF; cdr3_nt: TGTGCCAGCAGTGATCCGGTCAGTGAAGCTTTCTTT
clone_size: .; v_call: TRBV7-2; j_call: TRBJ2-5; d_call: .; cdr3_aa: CASARWVAETQYF; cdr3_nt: TGTGCCAGCGCCCGGTGGGTTGCAGAGACCCAGTACTTC